This T cell receptor beta chain comes out of a study of response to subunit inactivated influenza vaccine. TCRdb re-derived calls from the RT-PCR reads in MiXCR, one entry per CDR3 protein. Among roughly 630,000 distinct CDR3 sequences listed, approximately 14% were seen once. This clonotype was found many times. V dropped 5 bases and J dropped 6; count of bases not matched to a gene: 16. The V gene's germline CDR1 is DFQATT and CDR2 SNEGSKA (reference sequence). The CDR3 is 15 amino acids. The source material was PBMCs from blood, sampled around two weeks before vaccination. This TCR was sampled from a man between 45 and 60 years old who received an inactivated influenza vaccine. The V gene is TRBV20-1, the J gene TRBJ2-7; 7 nucleotides align to TRBD1. The CDR3 coding sequence is TGCAGTGCTGTTACCGGGACAGCTAATTTCCGCGAGCAGTACTTC. The encoded protein is CSAVTGTANFREQYF.